Listed below are T cell receptor beta chains from one sample, sequenced in a study of CD8+CD57+ T cells in acquired aplastic anemia. TCRdb fed the reads into MiXCR, producing one record per CDR3 protein. The table lists about 160,000 distinct CDR3 sequences, about 50% of them singletons. The sequencing sample was made of sorted CD4+, CD8+, or CD8+CD57+ T cells (not recorded which) from PBMCs. The receptors come from a human donor with aplastic anemia. The CDR3 runs from the conserved cysteine through the conserved F or W. D genes are given only for firm matches. Size values are once, few and many counts, or a class for expanded clones, and some rows have none.

CDR3nt,CDR3aa,j_gene,d_gene,v_gene,abundance
TGTGCCAGCAGCGCCGAAGGGGGCTTCTACCATGAGCAGTTCTTC,CASSAEGGFYHEQFF,TRBJ2-1,TRBD1,TRBV11-1,few
TGTGCCAGCAGCTTAACGGCAGGGGAAGGCTACACCTTC,CASSLTAGEGYTF,TRBJ1-2,NA,TRBV7-3,few
TGTGCCAGCTCTGACGGGGGCTATGGCTACACCTTC,CASSDGGYGYTF,TRBJ1-2,NA,TRBV12-3/TRBV12-4,many
TGTGCCAGCAGTGAGTTTCGAGAGACCCAGTACTTC,CASSEFRETQYF,TRBJ2-5,NA,TRBV2,NA
TGTGCCAGCGCCGGGACTAGCGGGAGCTACGAGACAGATACGCAGTATTTT,CASAGTSGSYETDTQYF,TRBJ2-3,TRBD2,TRBV13,many
TGTGCCAGCAGTCAAGGCGAGAGAGCTTTCTTT,CASSQGERAFF,TRBJ1-1,NA,TRBV6-1,many
TGTGCCAGCAGCTCGGGACAGCCTAACTATGGCTACACCTTC,CASSSGQPNYGYTF,TRBJ1-2,TRBD1,TRBV7-2,many
TGTGCCAGCAGTTACTCCCCTACAGGGTCCGGCCCAGATACGCAGTATTTT,CASSYSPTGSGPDTQYF,TRBJ2-3,NA,TRBV6-2/TRBV6-3,once
TGTGCCAGCAGTCCCCCCTCGGGCAGAAACCAAGAGACCCAGTACTTC,CASSPPSGRNQETQYF,TRBJ2-5,NA,TRBV6-1,NA
TGTGCCAGCGATCCTTGGTCGTCAGCTTTCTTT,CASDPWSSAFF,TRBJ1-1,NA,TRBV2,NA
TGCAGCGGTGATTGGGGGGAGAAACTGTTTTTT,CSGDWGEKLFF,TRBJ1-4,NA,TRBV29-1,once
TGTGCCAGTAGTATGTCTGTCGTAGAGACCCAGTACTTC,CASSMSVVETQYF,TRBJ2-5,NA,TRBV19,NA
TGCGCCAGCAGTCGGACAGTTTCTAGCACAGATACGCAGTATTTT,CASSRTVSSTDTQYF,TRBJ2-3,NA,TRBV10-1,NA
TGTGCCAGCAGTCCGGGGGGTTCGTACAATGAGCAGTTCTTC,CASSPGGSYNEQFF,TRBJ2-1,TRBD2,TRBV27,NA
TGTGCCAGCAGCCCCCCCGCGGGCAGAAACTATGGCTACACCTTC,CASSPPAGRNYGYTF,TRBJ1-2,NA,TRBV7-9,many
TGTGCCAGTAGTCCACTAGCGGGAGAGATCAATGAGCAGTTCTTC,CASSPLAGEINEQFF,TRBJ2-1,TRBD2,TRBV19,NA
TGTGCCAGCAGCAAAGGGGGGGGCTCAAAACTGTTTTTT,CASSKGGGSKLFF,TRBJ1-4,NA,TRBV27,few
TGTGCCAGCAGCCCCGACAGGACCTCTACGATTTGGCAGTACTTC,CASSPDRTSTIWQYF,TRBJ2-7,NA,TRBV12-3/TRBV12-4,NA
TGCAGCGTTGTAATAGCGGGGGGTACCGGGGAGCTGTTTTTT,CSVVIAGGTGELFF,TRBJ2-2,TRBD2,TRBV29-1,NA
TGTGCCAGCAGCGTAGGGCAAGGGGGACACAATGAGCAGTTCTTC,CASSVGQGGHNEQFF,TRBJ2-1,NA,TRBV9,many
TGTGCCAGCAGTGAAGGGACAGCCGCCGTATACGAGCAGTACTTC,CASSEGTAAVYEQYF,TRBJ2-7,NA,TRBV2,NA
TGTGCCACCAGTGACCCGACTAGCGGGGGCGACAATGAGCAGTTCTTC,CATSDPTSGGDNEQFF,TRBJ2-1,TRBD2,TRBV24-1,few
TGTGCCAGCAGTGTTGTCAGGAGCTACAATGAGCAGTTCTTC,CASSVVRSYNEQFF,TRBJ2-1,NA,TRBV2,NA
TGTGCCACCAGTGATGTCAGAGCAAACACAGATACGCAGTATTTT,CATSDVRANTDTQYF,TRBJ2-3,NA,TRBV24-1,many
TGTGCCAGCAGCACCCTTGGGGGGTACTACGAGCAGTACTTC,CASSTLGGYYEQYF,TRBJ2-7,NA,TRBV5-4,once
TGTGCCATCAGTGAGACAAAGTACAATGAGCAGTTCTTC,CAISETKYNEQFF,TRBJ2-1,NA,TRBV10-3,few
TGCGCCAGCAGCTTGGGGGTCATCACAGATACGCAGTATTTT,CASSLGVITDTQYF,TRBJ2-3,NA,TRBV19,NA
TGTGCCAGCCGCGGGACTAGCGGGAGCTCCTACAATGAGCAGTTCTTC,CASRGTSGSSYNEQFF,TRBJ2-1,TRBD2,TRBV6-1,NA
TGCGCCAGCAGCTTGGAAAGGGGCTACGAGCAGTACTTC,CASSLERGYEQYF,TRBJ2-7,NA,TRBV5-1,many
TGTGCCAGCAGTCCCCGGGACAGCTCAAATTCACCCCTCCACTTT,CASSPRDSSNSPLHF,TRBJ1-6,TRBD1,TRBV2,few
TGCAGCGTTGTTTGTGCGGGGAGTGGGTCCGGGGAGCTGTTTTTT,CSVVCAGSGSGELFF,TRBJ2-2,NA,TRBV29-1,NA
TGTGCCAGCAGCTTTTCGGACAATCAGCCCCAGCATTTT,CASSFSDNQPQHF,TRBJ1-5,NA,TRBV11-2,NA
TGCGCCAGCAGCCAGTTAGGCCGCTATGGCTACACCTTC,CASSQLGRYGYTF,TRBJ1-2,NA,TRBV4-1,NA
TGTGCCAGCAGCTTCTCTGGATTCACTGAAGCTTTCTTT,CASSFSGFTEAFF,TRBJ1-1,NA,TRBV5-6,many
TGTGCCACCAGCCAACCCCTTGGGGGCATGGAGGATACGCAGTATTTT,CATSQPLGGMEDTQYF,TRBJ2-3,NA,TRBV24-1,NA
TGTGCCAGCACCGCACTACTTAAGACAGCACAACACACCTACGAGCAGTACTTC,CASTALLKTAQHTYEQYF,TRBJ2-7,NA,TRBV12-3/TRBV12-4,many
TGTGCCAGCAGCCGCGGACAGAACTATGGCTACACCTTC,CASSRGQNYGYTF,TRBJ1-2,NA,TRBV7-9,NA
TGTGCCAGCAGTCCGCTAGCGGGGGAAGGAGAGACCCAGTACTTC,CASSPLAGEGETQYF,TRBJ2-5,TRBD2,TRBV2,NA
TGCAGTGCTCCGACTAGCGGGGAAGCAGATACGCAGTATTTT,CSAPTSGEADTQYF,TRBJ2-3,TRBD2,TRBV20-1,NA
TGCGCCAGCAGCGGGACAGGGCTGGGAGGCTACACCTTC,CASSGTGLGGYTF,TRBJ1-2,TRBD1,TRBV5-1,many
TGTGCCAGCAGGGAAGGACAGGCAGAAACCTACGAGCAGTACTTC,CASREGQAETYEQYF,TRBJ2-7,TRBD1,TRBV7-8,many
TGTGCCAGCAGTGAAGCCCTGGGACAGGTAAAGGGAGCTTTCTTT,CASSEALGQVKGAFF,TRBJ1-1,TRBD1,TRBV2,NA
TGTGCCACCAGCAGCCCAATGACAGGGACGGGTGAGCAGTACTTC,CATSSPMTGTGEQYF,TRBJ2-7,TRBD1,TRBV15,NA
TGTGCCAGCAGTGACAGGGTTGTCACCGGGGAGCTGTTTTTT,CASSDRVVTGELFF,TRBJ2-2,NA,TRBV25-1,NA
TGTGCCAGCAGCTTGCTAGCGGGAGGGGTCGATACGCAGTATTTT,CASSLLAGGVDTQYF,TRBJ2-3,TRBD2,TRBV5-8,many